This entry features one T cell receptor beta chain sequence. Antigen unknown. The sample is drawn from a study of shared clonotypes between healthy human individuals. Study results and limitations: Sharing across four donors was seen in 4% to 6.5% of naive CD4 clonotypes.

The CDR3 is made up of 15 amino acids. V was pared by 5 bases and J by 0 bases, with 7 bases of the junction left unmatched. Germline CDR1 MDHEN, CDR2 SYDVKM. Sequencing used immunoSEQ multiplex PCR; TCRdb keeps in-frame clones, though not all of them. The sample includes 2 million to 2.5 million clones, approximately 95% of them seen just once. The chain links TRBV28 to TRBJ2-7, with TRBD2 matching over 7 bases. The TCR sequence derives from a man younger than 35 in good health. Some clones in this sample may be carry-over from other donors' samples. Sequenced sample: naive CD4+ T cells from PBMCs. Specified subset: CD45RA+ positively selected. The CDR3 protein is CASSDAGGSSYEQYF. DNA for the CDR3: TGTGCCAGCAGTGATGCTGGCGGGAGCTCCTACGAGCAGTACTTC.